These 26 T cell receptor beta chains were sequenced from one sample in a study of response to subunit inactivated influenza vaccine. MiXCR, run by TCRdb on the RT-PCR reads, gives a single entry per CDR3 protein. The data show more than 450,000 distinct CDR3 sequences, about 10% seen once. The material sequenced was PBMCs from blood, taken on the day of vaccination. These receptors were taken from a man in his fifties who received an inactivated influenza vaccine.

This clonotype was observed at least ten times. The chain links TRBV6-2 or TRBV6-3 to TRBJ1-1; the match to TRBD1 covers 10 bases. V lost 5 bases to trimming and J lost 0 bases; unmatched junction nucleotides: 6. Per the germline V gene, CDR1 is MNHEY and CDR2 is SVGEGT. This CDR3 is 16 amino acids long. The CDR3 sequence is CASSHGTGEVNTEAFF. CDR3 nucleotide sequence: TGTGCCAGCAGTCACGGGACAGGGGAGGTGAACACTGAAGCTTTCTTT.

The V call is TRBV12-3 or TRBV12-4, the J call TRBJ1-3; weak D call: TRBD1 (5 bases). The ends were cut back, 3 bases at V and 7 bases at J, with 16 bases in the middle. The CDR3 contains 15 residues. CDR3 DNA: TGTGCCAGCAGTTTTACCGGCAGGGCAGTGAACACCATATATTTT. Residues: CASSFTGRAVNTIYF.

This clonotype was observed a few times. The genes are TRBV11-2 and TRBJ2-5; TRBD2 matches 16 bases. Germline CDR1 SGHAT, CDR2 FQNNGV. The CDR3 contains 19 residues. Trimming took 2 bases from V and 7 from J; bases not matched to a gene: 13. The CDR3 DNA is TGTGCCAGCAGCTTATTGGGGACTAGCGGGGGGGCCTTCTTGGGGACCCAGTACTTC. Residues: CASSLLGTSGGAFLGTQYF.

The rearrangement uses TRBV7-2 and TRBJ2-1; 12 bases are shared with TRBD2. The germline gives CDR1 SGHTA, CDR2 FQGNSA. The CDR3 is 15 residues long. J lost 6 bases, V lost 3 bases, and 3 bases had no gene match. The CDR3 loop reads CASSLTSGRLNEQFF. The DNA of the CDR3 is TGTGCCAGCAGCTTGACTAGCGGGAGACTCAATGAGCAGTTCTTC.

This chain's CDR3 is CASSHSRVSDRQDISYNEQFF. CDR3 bases: TGTGCCAGCAGTCATAGCCGGGTTTCGGACAGACAAGATATCTCCTACAATGAGCAGTTCTTC. This chain uses TRBV7-6 with TRBJ2-1; D may be TRBD1 (6 bases). Germline lookup yields CDR1 SGHVS and CDR2 FNYEAQ. The ends were cut back, 6 bases at V and 0 bases at J, with 30 bases in the middle. CDR3 length: 21 amino acids.

This clonotype was seen only a few times. The gene calls are TRBV27 and TRBJ2-2, with 8 bases matching TRBD2. Germline assignment: CDR1 MNHEY and CDR2 SMNVEV (reference sequence). This CDR3 spans 14 amino acids. V shed 10 bases, J shed 3 bases, and the junction held 7 bases outside the gene matches. This CDR3 is CATKAGVDTGELFF. The CDR3 DNA reads TGTGCCACCAAAGCGGGAGTAGACACCGGGGAGCTGTTTTTT.

This clonotype has more than one count but fewer than ten. J is TRBJ2-1 and V is TRBV9; 10 nucleotides align to TRBD2. CDR1 SGDLS and CDR2 YYNGEE come from the germline V gene. V lost 4 bases and J lost 3; bases outside the gene matches: 7. The CDR3 is 16 amino acids. DNA for the CDR3: TGTGCCAGCAGCCCTAGCGGGAGAGGGGACTACAATGAGCAGTTCTTC. It specifies CASSPSGRGDYNEQFF. Variable domain in full (rest from reference TRBV9 and TRBJ2-1): DSGVTQTPKHLITATGQRVTLRCSPRSGDLSVYWYQQSLDQGLQFLIQYYNGEERAKGNILERFSAQQFPDLHSELNLSSLELGDSALYFCASSPSGRGDYNEQFFGPGTRLTVL.

At least ten counts were recorded for this clonotype. The chain has TRBV5-1 and TRBJ2-1; the D gene is possibly TRBD2 (5 bases). The CDR3 covers 16 residues. Trimming pared 4 bases from V and 0 bases from J, leaving 14 bases between. Looked up from germline, CDR1 is SGHRS and CDR2 is YFSETQ. The CDR3 reads CASSAFSASSYNEQFF. The DNA of the CDR3 is TGCGCCAGCAGCGCTTTTAGCGCGAGCTCCTACAATGAGCAGTTCTTC.

The chain carries TRBV15 and TRBJ1-6, with D uncertain. The CDR3 is made up of 15 amino acids. Trimming removed 0 bases at V and 7 bases at J, with 10 bases between. Germline CDR1 is LNHNV and CDR2 is YYDKDF (reference sequence). CDR3 in DNA: TGTGCCACCAGCAGAGATAAGGGTGGGAATTCACCCCTCCACTTT. Translated: CATSRDKGGNSPLHF.

The chain combines TRBV24-1 with TRBJ2-7, with 9 bases that match TRBD2. V shed 3 bases, J shed 6 bases, and the junction held 8 bases outside the gene matches. The germline V gene encodes CDR1 KGHDR and CDR2 SFDVKD. This CDR3 is 15 amino acids long. For the CDR3, the DNA is TGTGCCACCAGTGATCCCGGGACTAGCAACACCGAGCAGTACTTC. Amino acids: CATSDPGTSNTEQYF.

This clonotype was observed many times. The V gene is TRBV7-8, the J gene TRBJ2-7; 7 nucleotides line up with TRBD1. Germline CDR1 reads SGHVS; CDR2 reads FQNEAQ. The CDR3 has 15 residues. After removal of 5 bases from V and 2 bases from J, the junction contained 9 bases not matched to a gene. The CDR3 DNA is TGTGCCAGCAGCCAGGGGACAGCTACTACCTACGAGCAGTACTTC. This sequence encodes CASSQGTATTYEQYF.

This clonotype occurred many times. The chain joins TRBV4-3 to TRBJ1-2, with D perhaps TRBD1 (6 bases). The CDR3 is 15 amino acids. Trimming stripped 1 base from V and 8 bases from J, with 17 bases between. Germline values: CDR1 LGHNA, CDR2 YSLEER. Written as DNA, the CDR3 is TGCGCCAGCAGCCAAGCCACCGGGACACCTCGCGGCTACACCTTC. Protein product: CASSQATGTPRGYTF.

The sample holds a few counts of this clonotype. This rearrangement joins TRBV4-3 to TRBJ2-7, with a possible D match to TRBD1 (5 bases). Trimming shortened V by 0 bases and J by 1 base, and 7 bases separated the two germline ends. This CDR3 is built from 14 residues. CDR1 LGHNA and CDR2 YSLEER come from the germline V gene. CDR3 protein: CASSQEQVSYEQYF. The CDR3 bases are TGCGCCAGCAGCCAAGAACAGGTGTCCTACGAGCAGTACTTC.

This clonotype was detected ten times or more. The V and J genes are TRBV5-1 and TRBJ2-7; the D gene could be TRBD1 or TRBD2 (7 bases each). Germline values: CDR1 SGHRS, CDR2 YFSETQ. Trimming pared 4 bases from V and 0 bases from J, leaving 14 bases between. The CDR3 is 15 amino acids. CDR3 bases: TGCGCCAGCAGCGCGGACAGGACTAGCTCCTACGAGCAGTACTTC. Protein: CASSADRTSSYEQYF.

This chain joins TRBV11-2 and TRBJ2-3; TRBD1 aligns across 9 bases. The CDR3 has 14 amino acids. Unmatched junction bases numbered 9, after V lost 5 bases and J lost 9 bases. Germline loops: CDR1 SGHAT, CDR2 FQNNGV. CDR3 nucleotides: TGTGCCAGCAGCACGCGGACAGGGGCGAGGACGCAGTATTTT. Protein: CASSTRTGARTQYF.

This clonotype has just a few counts. V is TRBV18 and J is TRBJ2-3; D possibly matches TRBD1 or TRBD2 (6 bases each). The V gene's germline CDR1 is KGHSH and CDR2 LQKENI. The CDR3 covers 16 residues. V dropped 1 base and J dropped 2 bases, with 13 bases sitting between them. The CDR3 sequence: CASSPLEQGLTDTQYF. Here the CDR3 DNA reads TGTGCCAGCTCACCACTCGAACAGGGACTCACAGATACGCAGTATTTT.

The V and J genes are TRBV28 and TRBJ2-1; D may be TRBD2 (6 bases). With 6 bases removed from V and 5 bases from J, the gap between germline ends came to 14 bases. Germline assignment: CDR1 MDHEN and CDR2 SYDVKM. This CDR3 has 14 residues. The CDR3 sequence is CASSAFGTHNEQFF. CDR3 bases: TGTGCCAGCAGCGCCTTCGGGACTCACAATGAGCAGTTCTTC.

At least ten counts were recorded for this clonotype. The chain combines TRBV30 with TRBJ2-7, with D possibly being TRBD1 or TRBD2 (7 bases each). The CDR3 consists of 16 residues. CDR1 is GTSNPN, CDR2 SVGIG, per germline (reference sequence). The V end lost 2 bases, the J end lost 3 bases, and 20 bases lay between the germline ends. CDR3 sequence (DNA): TGTGCCTGGAGTAAAGGGGGGGCAGGGGGTTACTACGAGCAGTACTTC. Translated: CAWSKGGAGGYYEQYF.

This clonotype was found many times. The chain has TRBV20-1 and TRBJ1-1; D call uncertain. The CDR3 extends over 13 amino acids. Trimming cost V 5 bases and J 1 base, with 11 bases left between them. Germline V CDR1 and CDR2: DFQATT, SNEGSKA (reference sequence). This CDR3 reads CSALPRGNTEAFF. The CDR3 coding sequence is TGCAGTGCTTTACCCCGGGGGAACACTGAAGCTTTCTTT.

This clonotype was observed many times. This chain uses TRBV6-5 with TRBJ1-6; D is unclear. Germline-derived CDR1 and CDR2 are MNHEY and SVGAGI. CDR3 length: 14 residues. The ends were cut back, 2 bases at V and 7 bases at J, with 9 bases in the middle. The CDR3 region is CASSYSLANSPLHF. The CDR3 DNA follows: TGTGCCAGCAGTTACAGTTTGGCGAATTCACCCCTCCACTTT.

This clonotype was counted between two and nine times. V and J are TRBV6-1 and TRBJ2-4, with a weak D call TRBD2 (6 bases). CDR1 is MNHNS and CDR2 is SASEGT in the germline V gene. Between the trimmed V and J ends, which lost 5 bases and 6 bases, there was a span of 14 bases. The CDR3 runs to 14 residues. This chain's CDR3 is CASSPGLGGNIQYF. The CDR3 region has the DNA TGTGCCAGCAGTCCGGGGCTGGGGGGAAACATTCAGTACTTC.

The rearrangement links TRBV20-1 to TRBJ2-1, with D unresolved. The germline CDR1 and CDR2 sequences are DFQATT and SNEGSKA (reference sequence). V lost 4 bases to trimming and J lost 2 bases, with 12 bases between them. The CDR3 loop spans 14 amino acids. CDR3 nucleotides: TGCAGTGCTAAAAGGGCGATTACCTACAATGAGCAGTTCTTC. Translated: CSAKRAITYNEQFF.

The chain combines TRBV24-1 with TRBJ2-1; 9 bases are a match to TRBD2. Germline CDR1 reads KGHDR; CDR2 reads SFDVKD. The CDR3 has 18 residues. The ends lost 5 bases at V and 3 bases at J; junction bases unmatched: 13. The CDR3 DNA sequence: TGTGCCACCAGTGGGGCGGCGGGGGGGCCGGTTAGCTACAATGAGCAGTTCTTC. Protein sequence: CATSGAAGGPVSYNEQFF.

This clonotype came up many times. The CDR3 region is CASSQDVDNYEAFF. The CDR3 DNA follows: TGCGCCAGCAGCCAAGATGTGGACAACTATGAAGCTTTCTTT. The chain is built from TRBV4-3 and TRBJ1-1, with D tentatively TRBD1 (5 bases). CDR1 LGHNA and CDR2 YSLEER come from the germline V gene. V lost 0 bases, J lost 7 bases, and 12 bases lay in between. This CDR3 spans 14 amino acids.

The chain uses TRBV2 and TRBJ1-4, with 9 nucleotides matching TRBD1. The CDR3 length is 14 residues. V was clipped by 6 bases and J by 7 bases; unmatched bases: 6. Germline CDR1 is SNHLY and CDR2 is FYNNEI. The chain's CDR3 is CASREQGASEKLFF. The CDR3 region has the DNA TGTGCCAGCAGGGAACAGGGGGCCAGTGAAAAACTGTTTTTT.

V is TRBV24-1 and J is TRBJ2-5; the D call may be TRBD1 or TRBD2 (5 bases each). The CDR3 length is 13 residues. The germline V gene has CDR1 KGHDR and CDR2 SFDVKD. Trimming removed 7 bases from V and 7 bases from J, with 15 bases in between. CDR3 DNA sequence: TGTGCCACCAGGAACGGGGCCTCAGGGACCCAGTACTTC. It yields the protein CATRNGASGTQYF.